Shown below are 10 T cell receptor beta chains from a single sample sequenced in a study of radiotherapy plus CTLA-4 blockade in lung cancer. Profiled with immunoSEQ multiplex PCR; TCRdb holds only in-frame clones, not every one. The profile shows about 51,000 clones, roughly 77% of them singletons. Source: peripheral blood, taken from a patient treated with radiotherapy plus ipilimumab. All receptors derive from a human donor with non-small cell lung cancer who had a complete response to radiotherapy plus ipilimumab.

The chain is built from TRBV27 and TRBJ2-3; 7 bases fit TRBD2. After removal of 0 bases from V and 5 bases from J, the junction contained 11 bases not matched to a gene. Germline loops: CDR1 MNHEY, CDR2 SMNVEV (reference sequence). This CDR3 spans 17 amino acids. The CDR3 nucleotides are TGTGCCAGCAGTTTATCGTGGCGCGGGAGAGGGAGAGATACGCAGTATTTT. This codes for CASSLSWRGRGRDTQYF.

The rearrangement uses TRBV6-6 and TRBJ1-3; tentatively, D is TRBD1 (6 bases). CDR3 length equals 14 residues. Germline V lookup: CDR1 MNHNY, CDR2 SVGAGI (reference sequence). V shed 6 bases and J shed 4 bases, with 13 bases lying between them. The CDR3 sequence is CASRGTGNGNTIYF. In nucleotides, the CDR3 is TGTGCCAGCAGGGGCACAGGGAACGGAAACACCATATATTTT.

V usage is TRBV25-1 and J usage is TRBJ2-6; possible D gene TRBD2, 5 bases. The CDR3 length is 15 residues. The V end was cut by 6 bases, the J end by 0 bases, with 9 bases between. Looked up from germline, CDR1 is MGHDK and CDR2 is SYGVNS. CDR3 nucleotides: TGTGCCAGCAGGGACTCCCTCTCTGGGGCCAACGTCCTGACTTTC. This sequence encodes CASRDSLSGANVLTF.

The chain uses TRBV30 and TRBJ2-7, with D possibly TRBD2 on 6 matching bases. The CDR3 length is 11 residues. Germline V lookup: CDR1 GTSNPN, CDR2 SVGIG (reference sequence). Trimming stripped 5 bases from V and 1 base from J, with 6 bases between. CDR3 loop: CAWGRSYEQYV. In DNA, the CDR3 is TGTGCCTGGGGGAGGTCCTACGAGCAGTACGTC.

This clone was seen a few times. The V call is TRBV7-9, the J call TRBJ1-6; 7 bases are shared with TRBD1. The CDR3 totals 15 residues. The junction had 4 bases not matched to a gene; V was cut back by 1 base and J by 7 bases. Germline loops: CDR1 SEHNR, CDR2 FQNEAQ (reference sequence). The CDR3 sequence: CASSLGRQGNSPLHF. As DNA, the CDR3 is TGTGCCAGCAGCTTAGGGCGACAGGGCAATTCACCCCTCCACTTT.

This clone has a single count. The chain couples TRBV11-3 to TRBJ2-1; 9 bases align to TRBD2. Germline trimming cut 1 base from V and 5 bases from J; bases unmatched to any gene: 3. Germline lookup yields CDR1 SGHNT and CDR2 YENEEA. There are 15 residues in the CDR3. The CDR3 DNA is TGTGCCAGCAGCTTAGGTCTAGCGGGAAACAATGAGCAGTTCTTC. It specifies CASSLGLAGNNEQFF.

The gene calls are TRBV12-5 and TRBJ2-7; D gene unclear. The V gene's germline CDR1 is LGHNT and CDR2 FRNRAP. The ends were cut back, 0 bases at V and 2 bases at J, with 2 bases in the middle. The CDR3 sequence is 12 residues long. The CDR3 sequence is CASGLVAYEQYF. The CDR3 DNA reads TGTGCTAGTGGTTTGGTCGCCTACGAGCAGTACTTC.

The chain uses TRBV4-3 and TRBJ2-5; 11 nucleotides agree with TRBD2. The germline V gene has CDR1 LGHNA and CDR2 YSLEER. Trimming took 0 bases from V and 5 from J; bases not matched to a gene: 11. CDR3 length: 18 residues. This chain's CDR3 is CASSQESLAGGRRETQYF. CDR3 sequence (DNA): TGCGCCAGCAGCCAAGAGTCGCTAGCGGGGGGCCGGAGGGAGACCCAGTACTTC.

The V and J genes are TRBV9 and TRBJ2-4, with TRBD1 identical over 9 bases. The trim removed 0 bases at V and 10 bases at J, leaving 8 bases unmatched. Germline CDR1 is SGDLS and CDR2 is YYNGEE. This CDR3 contains 15 residues. The CDR3 reads CASSVAFGTGSIQYF. CDR3 DNA sequence: TGTGCCAGCAGCGTAGCTTTCGGGACAGGGAGTATTCAGTACTTC.

The chain couples TRBV19 to TRBJ2-1; 7 positions agree with TRBD2. CDR1 is LNHDA, CDR2 SQIVND, per germline (reference sequence). V trimming: 6 bases; J trimming: 5 bases; junction bases outside the gene matches: 10. This CDR3 is 15 amino acids long. The DNA for the CDR3 is TGTGCCAGTAGGAGTGACGGGAGGACCAACAATGAGCAGTTCTTC. Residues: CASRSDGRTNNEQFF.